This T cell receptor beta chain was recorded in a study of blood T cell repertoires in COVID-19. The table came from immunoSEQ multiplex PCR; TCRdb's copy has only in-frame clones and leaves some out. The sample has 250,000 to 300,000 clones; around 85% are singletons. This CDR3 has 12 residues. In germline, CDR1 is LGHDT, CDR2 YNNKEL (reference sequence). The ends were cut back, 1 base at V and 8 bases at J, with 8 bases in the middle. What was sequenced was peripheral blood. The chain employs TRBV3-1 (or the pseudogene TRBV3-2) and TRBJ1-2, with D perhaps matching TRBD1 (5 bases). This sequence originates from a woman between 70 and 85 years old with acute or convalescent COVID-19. The CDR3 is CASSQVSGGYTF. CDR3 sequence (DNA): TGTGCCAGCAGCCAAGTGTCAGGGGGCTACACCTTC.